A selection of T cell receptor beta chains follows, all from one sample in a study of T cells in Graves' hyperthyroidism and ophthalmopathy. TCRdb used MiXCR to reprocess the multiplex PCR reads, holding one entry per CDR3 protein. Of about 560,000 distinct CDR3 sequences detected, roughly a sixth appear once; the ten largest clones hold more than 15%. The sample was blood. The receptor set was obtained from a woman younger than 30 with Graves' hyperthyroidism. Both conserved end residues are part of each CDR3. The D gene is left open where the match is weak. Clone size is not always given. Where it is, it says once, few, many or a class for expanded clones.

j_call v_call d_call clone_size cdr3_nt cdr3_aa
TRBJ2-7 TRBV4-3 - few TGCGCCAGCAGCCAAGAGTGGGAAAACCCCTCCTACGAGCAGTACTTC CASSQEWENPSYEQYF
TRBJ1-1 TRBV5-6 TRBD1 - TGTGCCAGCAGCTTGATCAGGCCGGGACAGAGGATGAACACTGAAGCTTTCTTT CASSLIRPGQRMNTEAFF
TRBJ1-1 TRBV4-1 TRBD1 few TGCGCCAGCAGCCGACCGGGACAGAGCACTGAAGCTTTCTTT CASSRPGQSTEAFF
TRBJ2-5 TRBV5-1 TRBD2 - TGCGCCAGCAGCTTCCTACTAGCGGGAGGTCGTACGGGGACCCAGTACTTC CASSFLLAGGRTGTQYF
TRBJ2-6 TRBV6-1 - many TGTGCCAGCAGACAGGGCGGCTCTGGGGCCAACGTCCTGACTTTC CASRQGGSGANVLTF
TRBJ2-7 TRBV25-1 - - TGTGCCAGCAGTGAAAGGGAGAGACCCTGGGGCGAGCAGTACTTC CASSERERPWGEQYF
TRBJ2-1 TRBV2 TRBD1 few TGTGCCAGCAGTGGTGACAGGGGCGCCTACAATGAGCAGTTCTTC CASSGDRGAYNEQFF
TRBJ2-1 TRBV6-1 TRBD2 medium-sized TGTGCCAGCGGAGGACTAGCGGGAGGAGATGAGCAGTTCTTC CASGGLAGGDEQFF
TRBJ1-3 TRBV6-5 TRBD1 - TGTGCCAGCAGTTACTCGGGGACAGGGGCCAACACCATATATTTT CASSYSGTGANTIYF
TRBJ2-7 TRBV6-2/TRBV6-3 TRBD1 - TGTGCCAGCATGTATCCGGGACAGACCTACGAGCAGTACTTC CASMYPGQTYEQYF
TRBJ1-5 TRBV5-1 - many TGCGCCAGCAGCTTGGACCGAAGTCCCAATCAGCCCCAGCATTTT CASSLDRSPNQPQHF
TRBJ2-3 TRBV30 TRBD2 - TGTGCCTGGAGACTAGCGGGAGCAGATACGCAGTATTTT CAWRLAGADTQYF
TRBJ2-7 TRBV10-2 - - TGCGCCAGCAGGGCGACTCAATACGAGCAGTACTTC CASRATQYEQYF
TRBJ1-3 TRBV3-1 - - TGTGCCAGCAGCCATTGGTCGGCAGGAATCTCTGGAAACACCATATATTTT CASSHWSAGISGNTIYF
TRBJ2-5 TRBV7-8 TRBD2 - TGTGCCAGCAGCTCGGGACTAGCGGGGATTCAAGAGACCCAGTACTTC CASSSGLAGIQETQYF
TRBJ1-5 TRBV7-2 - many TGTGCCAGCAGCTCTAGGGGGGATCAGCCCCAGCATTTT CASSSRGDQPQHF
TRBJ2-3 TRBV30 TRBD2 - TGTGCCTGGAGCAAGACTAGCGGGAGGACAGATACGCAGTATTTT CAWSKTSGRTDTQYF
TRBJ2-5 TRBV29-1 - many TGCAGCGGAGTGGTAGACGAGGTAGTGACCCAGTACTTC CSGVVDEVVTQYF
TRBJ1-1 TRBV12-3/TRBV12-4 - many TGTGCCAGCAGCCCATCTGAACCTGGCAGTCCTGAAGCTTTCTTT CASSPSEPGSPEAFF
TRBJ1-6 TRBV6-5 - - TGTGCCAGCAGTTACGGGGGGCCCCTTAATTCACCCCTCCACTTT CASSYGGPLNSPLHF
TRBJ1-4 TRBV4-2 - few TGTGCCAGCAGCCAAGTCCAGGGAGAAAAACTGTTTTTT CASSQVQGEKLFF
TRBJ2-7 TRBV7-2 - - TGTGCCAGCAGCTTAGTAGTGGTTAGGGAGCAGTACTTC CASSLVVVREQYF